Listed below are T cell receptor beta chains from one sample, sequenced in a study of T cell responses to AZD1222 COVID-19 vaccine. TCRdb keeps only in-frame clones here, not all; method: immunoSEQ multiplex PCR. The sample yields under 200,000 clones, about 90% seen once. Sequenced here: peripheral blood, sampled 28 days after the second AZD1222 dose. The receptors were gathered from an adult who received the AZD1222 COVID-19 vaccine. CDR3s leave out the opening cysteine and the closing phenylalanine or tryptophan.

j_call v_call cdr3_length cdr3_aa
TRBJ1-4 TRBV15 9 ATGLNEKLF
TRBJ1-2 TRBV3-1/TRBV3-2 14 ASSPQSGTGFSGYT
TRBJ2-1 TRBV9 14 ASSPLGYSGNNEQF
TRBJ2-1 TRBV6-4 13 ASSGVAGEMNEQF
TRBJ2-3 TRBV29-1 14 SATSGSNLITDTQY
TRBJ1-3 TRBV2 16 ASSEERGQGFSGNTIY
TRBJ1-1 TRBV18 11 ASSRQPQTEAF
TRBJ1-1 TRBV6-1 11 ASSENENTEAF
TRBJ2-3 TRBV7-9 11 ASGTSSTDTQY
TRBJ2-2 TRBV11-3 9 ASSVTGELF
TRBJ1-2 TRBV12-3/TRBV12-4 9 ASIIPYGYT
TRBJ1-1 TRBV7-2 14 ASSLAMWTENTEAF
TRBJ1-5 TRBV5-1 13 ASSLGQYSNQPQH
TRBJ2-1 TRBV5-1 16 ASSPQPIWDSSYNEQF
TRBJ2-2 TRBV29-1 9 SVLNTGELF
TRBJ2-1 TRBV28 13 ASSSKGDPYNEQF
TRBJ1-1 TRBV9 13 ASSVEAGVGTEAF
TRBJ1-1 TRBV7-2 11 ASSPQGNTEAF
TRBJ2-1 TRBV11-2 10 ASSGRTGEQF
TRBJ1-1 TRBV5-1 13 ASGAGQGKLTEAF
TRBJ1-6 TRBV5-6 13 ASSWGTDFNSPLH
TRBJ2-7 TRBV18 10 ASSGEAEEQY
TRBJ2-1 TRBV7-2 12 ASSLGRQNVEQF
TRBJ2-3 TRBV11-2 14 ASSAKTGISTDTQY
TRBJ2-5 TRBV4-1 14 ASSQEEREGFGTQY
TRBJ1-1 TRBV30 9 AWSDSVKAF
TRBJ1-1 TRBV18 12 ASAQNGGNTEAF
TRBJ1-2 TRBV11-1 11 ASSFEGGYGYT